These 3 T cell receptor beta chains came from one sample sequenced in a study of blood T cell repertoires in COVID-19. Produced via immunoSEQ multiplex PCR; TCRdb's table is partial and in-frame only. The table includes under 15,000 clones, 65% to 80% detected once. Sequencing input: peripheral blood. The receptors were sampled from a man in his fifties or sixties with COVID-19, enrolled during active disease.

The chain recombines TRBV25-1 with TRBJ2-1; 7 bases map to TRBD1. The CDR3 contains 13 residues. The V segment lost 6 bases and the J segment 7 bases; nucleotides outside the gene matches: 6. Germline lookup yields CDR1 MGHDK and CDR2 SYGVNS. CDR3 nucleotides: TGTGCCAGCAGGAGGAGCAGGGGGAATGAGCAGTTCTTC. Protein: CASRRSRGNEQFF.

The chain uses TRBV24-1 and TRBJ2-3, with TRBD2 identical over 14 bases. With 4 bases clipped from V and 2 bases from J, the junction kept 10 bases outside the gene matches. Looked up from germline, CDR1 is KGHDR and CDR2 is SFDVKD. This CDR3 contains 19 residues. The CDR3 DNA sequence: TGTGCCACCAGTGACCCTGGGACTAGCGGGGGAGGACTCACAGATACGCAGTATTTT. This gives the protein CATSDPGTSGGGLTDTQYF.

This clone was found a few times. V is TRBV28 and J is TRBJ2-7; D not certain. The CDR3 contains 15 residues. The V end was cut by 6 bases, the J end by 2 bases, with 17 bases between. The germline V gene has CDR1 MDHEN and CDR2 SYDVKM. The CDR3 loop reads CASRPLRQRTYEQYV. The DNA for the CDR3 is TGTGCCAGCAGGCCGCTGCGGCAGCGCACCTACGAGCAGTACGTC.